Listed below are T cell receptor beta chains from one sample, sequenced in a study of cytomegalovirus exposure and HLA in healthy donors. Generated by immunoSEQ multiplex PCR, the TCRdb table keeps only in-frame clones and is missing some. The table lists about 190,000 clones, about 83% of them singletons. Source material: PBMCs. These receptors were obtained from a man in his forties or fifties in good health and CMV-seropositive. Both conserved end residues are part of each CDR3. The D gene is left open where the match is weak. Clone size is stated in some rows and not others, as once, few, many or a class when expanded.

CDR3nt,CDR3aa,v_gene,d_gene,j_gene,abundance
TGTGCCAGCAGCTGGACTAGCGGGACTGAAGAGACCCAGTACTTC,CASSWTSGTEETQYF,TRBV2,TRBD2,TRBJ2-5,-
TGTGCCAGCTCTGGGCCCTCCCTTGGCAATCAGCCCCAGCATTTT,CASSGPSLGNQPQHF,TRBV2,-,TRBJ1-5,once
TGTGCCTGGAGTAAAACAGGGGCAACTAATGAAAAACTGTTTTTT,CAWSKTGATNEKLFF,TRBV30,TRBD1,TRBJ1-4,-
TGTGCCAGCGGGGAACCCCGGACAGGGGCCCACGAGCAGTACTTC,CASGEPRTGAHEQYF,TRBV6-5,TRBD1,TRBJ2-7,few
TGCAGCGTTCTAACCGGGAACCAAGAGACCCAGTACTTC,CSVLTGNQETQYF,TRBV29-1,-,TRBJ2-5,-
TGTGCCAGCAGTCTCAGGGGGCCGGGGACTGAAGCTTTCTTT,CASSLRGPGTEAFF,TRBV6-5,TRBD1,TRBJ1-1,-
TGCGCCAGCCAAACCGGGACATCGTTTGAAGCTTTCTTT,CASQTGTSFEAFF,TRBV5-1,-,TRBJ1-1,few
TGTGCCATCAGTCCCAATGCAGGGGTCGCCTCTGGAAACACCATATATTTT,CAISPNAGVASGNTIYF,TRBV10-3,-,TRBJ1-3,-
TGCGCCAGCCTCCCAGATCCGGGGGGGACTAGGGGCTACACCTTC,CASLPDPGGTRGYTF,TRBV5-1,-,TRBJ1-2,-
TGTGCCAGCAGCCCGCCAGGACAGGGGGTCAACGAGCAGTACTTC,CASSPPGQGVNEQYF,TRBV14,TRBD1,TRBJ2-7,-
TGCAGCGTTGGCCCGAGGCTAGCGGGAGGCTCCTACGAGCAGTACTTC,CSVGPRLAGGSYEQYF,TRBV29-1,TRBD2,TRBJ2-7,once
TGCGCCAGCAGCCAAGATCCCCGGTCCGGGGAGCTGTTTTTT,CASSQDPRSGELFF,TRBV4-1,-,TRBJ2-2,-
TGTGCCAGCAGCTTCGGACTAGCGGGAGGATCTACCGGGGAGCTGTTTTTT,CASSFGLAGGSTGELFF,TRBV7-2,TRBD2,TRBJ2-2,-
TGTGCCAGCAGTTACTCGGAAGCAGGGGATACTGAAGCTTTCTTT,CASSYSEAGDTEAFF,TRBV6-5,-,TRBJ1-1,-
TGCGCCAGCAGCTTGGAACAGGACCTCGCCTACGAGCAGTACTTC,CASSLEQDLAYEQYF,TRBV5-1,-,TRBJ2-7,-
TGTGCCAGCAGGAACTTACCCTATGGCTACACCTTC,CASRNLPYGYTF,TRBV6-1,-,TRBJ1-2,few
TGCGCCAGCAGCTCCAGGCTCGTAACTTCCTACGAGCAGTACTTC,CASSSRLVTSYEQYF,TRBV4-1,-,TRBJ2-7,-
TGTGCCAGCAGCTTGGAGGGGACAGCTATCAATCAGCCCCAGCATTTT,CASSLEGTAINQPQHF,TRBV5-6,TRBD1,TRBJ1-5,-
TGTGCCAGCAGCCCGACAGGGGGCACAGGGGCCAACGTCCTGACTTTC,CASSPTGGTGANVLTF,TRBV7-9,TRBD1,TRBJ2-6,-
TGTGCCTGGAAAAGCCGGTTCATGAACACTGAAGCTTTCTTT,CAWKSRFMNTEAFF,TRBV30,-,TRBJ1-1,-
TGTGCCAGCAGACGAGACAGGTCAGACGTTTCTACTCCGGCTCGGTTT,CASRRDRSDVSTPARF,TRBV5-4,-,TRBJ1-5,-
TGTGCCAGCAGTTTACAGGGGTGGACTGAAGCTTTCTTT,CASSLQGWTEAFF,TRBV27,-,TRBJ1-1,-
TGTGCCAGTAGTATGGGACAGGGAGATGGCTACACCTTC,CASSMGQGDGYTF,TRBV19,TRBD1,TRBJ1-2,-
TGTGCCAGCAGTTATACAGGGCTAAGCACAGATACGCAGTATTTT,CASSYTGLSTDTQYF,TRBV6-5,-,TRBJ2-3,-
TGCGCCAGCTCGGGACAGAACACTGAAGCTTTCTTT,CASSGQNTEAFF,TRBV5-1,-,TRBJ1-1,-
TGTGCCAGCAGGGAGGTGGAGACCCAGTACTTC,CASREVETQYF,TRBV25-1,-,TRBJ2-5,-
TGTGCCAGCAGCCCTGTAGCGGGAGCGAACACCGGGGAGCTGTTTTTT,CASSPVAGANTGELFF,TRBV7-2,TRBD2,TRBJ2-2,-
TGCAGCGTTGAATCAGGGGGTTGGGAGACCCAGTACTTC,CSVESGGWETQYF,TRBV29-1,TRBD1,TRBJ2-5,-
TGTGCCAGCAGACCCGAGGTAGCGGGGTCCTACGAGCAGTACTTC,CASRPEVAGSYEQYF,TRBV28,TRBD2,TRBJ2-7,-
TGTGCCAGCAGTTACCAGGGGCGTCTCTACAATGAGCAGTTCTTC,CASSYQGRLYNEQFF,TRBV27,-,TRBJ2-1,-
TGTGCTAGTGGTTCGGGGGACAGGGTCCGTCTCAACACCTTC,CASGSGDRVRLNTF,TRBV12-5,TRBD1,TRBJ1-2,-
TGTGCCAGCAGGTCGACTAGCGGGAGAAGCACAGATACGCAGTATTTT,CASRSTSGRSTDTQYF,TRBV7-9,TRBD2,TRBJ2-3,-
TGCGCCAGCAGCCCTGGAGCCGTTCGGGTCCAAGAGACCCAGTACTTC,CASSPGAVRVQETQYF,TRBV5-1,-,TRBJ2-5,-
TGTGCCAGCAGCTTGGTGGACAGGGGCTCCTACGAGCAGTACTTC,CASSLVDRGSYEQYF,TRBV5-6,TRBD1,TRBJ2-7,-
TGTGCCAGCAGCTTGTTAGGGGGCGGAAATCCGAATGAAAAACTGTTTTTT,CASSLLGGGNPNEKLFF,TRBV5-4,TRBD1,TRBJ1-4,-
TGTGCCAGCAGCGGATCCTTACAGGGGTCCTACGAGCAGTACTTC,CASSGSLQGSYEQYF,TRBV5-6,TRBD1,TRBJ2-7,-
TGTGCCAGCAGTCCTTACTCTAGCGGGGGCTACGAGCAGTACTTC,CASSPYSSGGYEQYF,TRBV6-1,TRBD2,TRBJ2-7,-
TGTGCCAGCAGTTTATTGGCCTCGGGCGAGCAGTACTTC,CASSLLASGEQYF,TRBV27,-,TRBJ2-7,-
TGTGCCTGGAGTGGGTACTTCGGTGGAGATGAAAAACTGTTTTTT,CAWSGYFGGDEKLFF,TRBV30,-,TRBJ1-4,-
TGTGCCAGCAGCGGCGGACTAGCGGTCTACGAGCAGTACTTC,CASSGGLAVYEQYF,TRBV9,TRBD2,TRBJ2-7,few
TGTGCCAGCAGCTTAGGTCGGAGCAATCAGCCCCAGCATTTT,CASSLGRSNQPQHF,TRBV7-8,-,TRBJ1-5,-
TGTGCCAGCAGTTTATGGCTCGGACAGCTTAGCAATCAGCCCCAGCATTTT,CASSLWLGQLSNQPQHF,TRBV28,-,TRBJ1-5,-
TGCGCCAGCAGCCTAACAGCGGGAGAGTTTTACGAGCAGTACTTC,CASSLTAGEFYEQYF,TRBV5-1,TRBD2,TRBJ2-7,-
TGCGCCAGCAGCCAAGATGGGCCACGGGAGGGTATAGATACGCAGTATTTT,CASSQDGPREGIDTQYF,TRBV4-1,TRBD2,TRBJ2-3,-
TGCGCCAGCAGCTTGGTTGAGGGCCACGAGCAGTACTTC,CASSLVEGHEQYF,TRBV5-1,-,TRBJ2-7,-
TGTGCCAGCAGTTACTTAACACAGGAGGGTGAAGCTTTCTTT,CASSYLTQEGEAFF,TRBV6-5,-,TRBJ1-1,-
TGTGCCTGCCGGGACTTACCCTACGAGCAGTACTTC,CACRDLPYEQYF,TRBV6-1,-,TRBJ2-7,-
TGTGCCAGCAGCTCCTCCCCGACAGGGGGCTTTCGGAACACTGAAGCTTTCTTT,CASSSSPTGGFRNTEAFF,TRBV7-2,TRBD1,TRBJ1-1,once
TGTGCCAGCAGCTTGGCGGGGCGATTGGACAGCACTGAAGCTTTCTTT,CASSLAGRLDSTEAFF,TRBV5-4,-,TRBJ1-1,-
TGTGCCAGCAGCTTAGACGGGAGGGCCGGGGAGACCCAGTACTTC,CASSLDGRAGETQYF,TRBV7-2,TRBD2,TRBJ2-5,-
TGTGCCAGCAGCGTAGGGACAGAGGGTCAGCCCCAGCATTTT,CASSVGTEGQPQHF,TRBV9,-,TRBJ1-5,-
TGTTCCAGCAGCCTGACCCGGACAGATAATTCACCCCTCCACTTT,CSSSLTRTDNSPLHF,TRBV7-9,-,TRBJ1-6,-
TGTGCCAGCAGGGGGGGACAGGGTTCCGAGCAGTACTTC,CASRGGQGSEQYF,TRBV2,TRBD1,TRBJ2-7,-
TGTGCCAGCACCGAACAAGGACAGGGGCCGACTGAAGCTTTCTTT,CASTEQGQGPTEAFF,TRBV6-5,TRBD1,TRBJ1-1,-
TGTGCCAGCAGTTGGGACAGCTCCTATGGCTACACCTTC,CASSWDSSYGYTF,TRBV28,TRBD1,TRBJ1-2,-
TGTGCCAGCAGTCCATCAGGAATGAACACTGAAGCTTTCTTT,CASSPSGMNTEAFF,TRBV6-4,-,TRBJ1-1,-
TGTGCCAGCAGTTCACAGGGTCGAGAGCAGTACTTC,CASSSQGREQYF,TRBV6-1,-,TRBJ2-5,-